The present T cell receptor (beta chain) was sequenced within a study of OX40 agonist ivuxolimab in advanced cancers. V lost 5 bases and J lost 4, with 11 bases in between. Germline-derived CDR1 and CDR2 are MNHEY and SMNVEV (reference sequence). The length of the CDR3 is 13 residues. TCRdb's copy holds only in-frame clones and misses some; the assay was immunoSEQ multiplex PCR. The sample consists of tens of thousands of clones, around 90% of them appearing once. This TCR came from an adult with an advanced solid tumor such as melanoma, head and neck, liver or kidney cancer. The source material was CD4+ or CD8+ T cells sorted from blood, sampled in a trial of the OX40 agonist ivuxolimab. V usage is TRBV27 and J usage is TRBJ1-2, with D possibly being TRBD1 (5 bases). CDR3 sequence reads: CASSGQGGYGYTF. CDR3 sequence (DNA): TGTGCCAGCAGTGGCCAGGGTGGCTATGGCTACACCTTC.